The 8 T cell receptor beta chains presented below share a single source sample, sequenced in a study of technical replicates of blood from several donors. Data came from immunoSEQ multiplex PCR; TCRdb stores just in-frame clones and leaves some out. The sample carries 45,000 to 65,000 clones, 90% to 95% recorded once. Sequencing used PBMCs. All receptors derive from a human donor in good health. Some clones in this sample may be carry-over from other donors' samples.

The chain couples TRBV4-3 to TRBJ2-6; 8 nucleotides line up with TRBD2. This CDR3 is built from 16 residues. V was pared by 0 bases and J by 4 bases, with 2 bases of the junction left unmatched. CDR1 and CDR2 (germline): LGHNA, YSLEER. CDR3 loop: CASSQDSGTGANVLTF. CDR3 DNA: TGCGCCAGCAGCCAAGATAGCGGGACCGGGGCCAACGTCCTGACTTTC.

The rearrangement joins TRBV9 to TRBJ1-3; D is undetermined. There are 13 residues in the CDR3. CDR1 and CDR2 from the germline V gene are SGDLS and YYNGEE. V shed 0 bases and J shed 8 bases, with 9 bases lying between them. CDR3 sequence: CASSVAVRDTIYF. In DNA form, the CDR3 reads TGTGCCAGCAGCGTAGCGGTCCGGGACACCATATATTTT. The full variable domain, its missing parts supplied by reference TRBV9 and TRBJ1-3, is DSGVTQTPKHLITATGQRVTLRCSPRSGDLSVYWYQQSLDQGLQFLIQYYNGEERAKGNILERFSAQQFPDLHSELNLSSLELGDSALYFCASSVAVRDTIYFGEGSWLTVV.

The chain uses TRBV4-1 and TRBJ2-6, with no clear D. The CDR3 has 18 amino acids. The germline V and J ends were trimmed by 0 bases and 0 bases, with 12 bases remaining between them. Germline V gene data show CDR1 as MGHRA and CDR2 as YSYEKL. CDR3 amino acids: CASSQETQSSSGANVLTF. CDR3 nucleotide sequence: TGCGCCAGCAGCCAAGAAACACAGTCCTCCTCTGGGGCCAACGTCCTGACTTTC.

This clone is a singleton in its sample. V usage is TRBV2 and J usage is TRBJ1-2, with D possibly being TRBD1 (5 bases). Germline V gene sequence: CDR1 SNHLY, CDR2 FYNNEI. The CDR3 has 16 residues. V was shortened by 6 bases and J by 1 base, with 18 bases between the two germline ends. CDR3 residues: CASRSGTTTRNYGYTF. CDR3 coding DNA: TGTGCCAGCAGGAGCGGGACCACGACACGTAACTATGGCTACACCTTC.

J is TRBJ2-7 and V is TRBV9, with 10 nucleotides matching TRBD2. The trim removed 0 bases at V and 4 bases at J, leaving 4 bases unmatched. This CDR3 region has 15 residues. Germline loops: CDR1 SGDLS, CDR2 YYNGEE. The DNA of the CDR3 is TGTGCCAGCAGCGTAGGGCTAGCGGGAGAATACGAGCAGTACTTC. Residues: CASSVGLAGEYEQYF.

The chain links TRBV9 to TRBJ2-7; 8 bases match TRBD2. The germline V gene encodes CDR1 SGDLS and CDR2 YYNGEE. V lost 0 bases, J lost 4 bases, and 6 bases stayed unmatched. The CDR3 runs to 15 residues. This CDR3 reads CASSVGRGVQYEQYF. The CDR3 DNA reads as TGTGCCAGCAGCGTAGGGCGGGGGGTACAGTACGAGCAGTACTTC.

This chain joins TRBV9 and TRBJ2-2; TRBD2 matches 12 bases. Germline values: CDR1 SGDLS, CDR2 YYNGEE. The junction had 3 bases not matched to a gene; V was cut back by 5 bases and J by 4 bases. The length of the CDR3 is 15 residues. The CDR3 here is CASSRLAGVTGELFF. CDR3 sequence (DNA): TGTGCCAGCAGTCGACTAGCGGGAGTCACCGGGGAGCTGTTTTTT.

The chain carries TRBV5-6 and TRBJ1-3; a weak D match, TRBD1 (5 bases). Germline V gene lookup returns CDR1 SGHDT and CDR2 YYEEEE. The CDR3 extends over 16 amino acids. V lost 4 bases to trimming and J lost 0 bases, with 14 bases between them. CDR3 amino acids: CASSVNWGYSGNTIYF. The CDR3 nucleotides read TGTGCCAGCAGCGTAAACTGGGGCTACTCTGGAAACACCATATATTTT.